The 5 T cell receptor beta chains below come from one sample, sequenced in a study of blood T cells in healthy people across ages. Then a second PCR, running about 7 to 11 cycles, was carried out with a sample-barcoded 5' primer and a J-beta primer mix. Each CDR3 protein is one row after TCRdb ran MiXCR on the 5' RACE reads. This sample yields 1.8 million or so distinct CDR3 sequences, of which more than 35% are seen a single time; 23% belongs to the top ten. The specimen sequenced was blood. The receptors shown here come from a human donor in good health.

The V and J genes are TRBV6-5 and TRBJ2-7, with unresolved D. Trimming left V 6 bases short and J 0 bases short, with 15 bases between. The CDR3 spans 15 residues. Germline lookup yields CDR1 MNHEY and CDR2 SVGAGI. This CDR3 reads CASRLRRRTSYEQYF. The CDR3 bases are TGTGCCAGCAGATTAAGACGTCGGACCTCCTACGAGCAGTACTTC.

The chain recombines TRBV7-2 with TRBJ2-1; D not certain. This CDR3 has 16 residues. CDR1 SGHTA and CDR2 FQGNSA come from the germline V gene. V lost 1 base, J lost 9 bases, and 19 bases lay in between. CDR3 residues: CASSLVNFPGSTEQFF. CDR3 DNA sequence: TGTGCCAGCAGCTTAGTTAACTTCCCTGGGTCCACTGAGCAGTTCTTC.

This clonotype was found a few times. Germline is not matched at one junction end, which may reflect a read error. The gene calls are TRBV5-6 and TRBJ2-5; D may be TRBD1 (7 bases). The CDR3 loop spans 15 amino acids. Germline assignment: CDR1 SGHDT and CDR2 YYEEEE. The CDR3 protein is CASSPTGVPRETRYF. In DNA, the CDR3 is TGTGCCAGCAGCCCTACAGGGGTCCCTCGGGAGACCCGGTACTTC.

This clonotype was seen more than once but under ten times. The rearrangement links TRBV7-2 to TRBJ2-4; D gene unclear. The DNA end lines up better with TRBJ2-7; the J call may be wrong. Looked up from germline, CDR1 is SGHTA and CDR2 is FQGNSA. This CDR3 contains 14 residues. CDR3 loop: CASSTEPYYYEQYF. The CDR3 DNA is TGTGCCAGCAGCACGGAGCCCTACTACTACGAGCAGTACTTC.

At least ten counts were recorded for this clonotype. DNA of the CDR3: TGTGCCAGCAGCCCCCACGGGCACCCAGGGGCAGATACGCAGTATTTT. Amino acids: CASSPHGHPGADTQYF. J is TRBJ2-3 and V is TRBV7-2; maybe TRBD1 (6 bases). Germline assignment: CDR1 SGHTA and CDR2 FQGNSA. The V end was cut by 5 bases, the J end by 4 bases, with 19 bases between. The CDR3 sequence is 16 residues long. Looking up the rest from reference TRBV7-2 and TRBJ2-3 gives the full variable domain: GAGVSQSPSNKVTEKGKDVELRCDPISGHTALYWYRQSLGQGLEFLIYFQGNSAPDKSGLPSDRFSAERTGGSVSTLTIQRTQQEDSAVYLCASSPHGHPGADTQYFGPGTRLTVL.